This T cell receptor beta chain is from a study of technical replicates of blood from a handful of donors. Germline V gene sequence: CDR1 SGHAT, CDR2 FQNNGV. The CDR3 spans 15 residues. V dropped 5 bases and J dropped 3; count of bases not matched to a gene: 8. The method was immunoSEQ multiplex PCR; TCRdb's version includes in-frame clones alone and lacks a portion of them. The data show 75,000 to 95,000 clones, with around 94% seen just once and roughly 0.25% held by the top ten. Sequencing was done on a sample of T cells isolated from PBMCs. The source of this sequence is a human donor in good health. The chain joins TRBV11-2 to TRBJ1-2; 8 bases are shared with TRBD1. The CDR3 DNA reads as TGTGCCAGCAGCCCGGGACAGGACCCCGACTATGGCTACACCTTC. Protein: CASSPGQDPDYGYTF.